The rows below give T cell receptor beta chains drawn from one sample of a study of blood T cell repertoires in COVID-19. Method: immunoSEQ multiplex PCR; TCRdb's copy keeps in-frame clones and lacks some. The data contain about 190,000 clones, around 80% of them singletons. Sequencing was performed on peripheral blood. All receptors come from a woman aged 80 or over with active or convalescent COVID-19. The conserved cysteine and the conserved F or W are not part of the CDR3 here. Each record gives: J gene, D gene, V gene, CDR3 protein. The D gene is left open where the match is weak.

J: TRBJ2-7
D: TRBD1
V: TRBV27
CDR3: ASSSRLGQGAYEQY

J: TRBJ1-3
D: TRBD1
V: TRBV5-1
CDR3: ASSLDRGHNTIY

J: TRBJ2-1
D: NA
V: TRBV6-5
CDR3: ASSPGWGSYNEQF

J: TRBJ1-1
D: NA
V: TRBV6-5
CDR3: ASMTVNTEAF

J: TRBJ1-2
D: TRBD1
V: TRBV9
CDR3: ASSPSTGDYGYT

J: TRBJ1-3
D: NA
V: TRBV2
CDR3: ASSEALRGTIY

J: TRBJ2-7
D: NA
V: TRBV28
CDR3: ASSLDLGQAVYEQY

J: TRBJ1-1
D: NA
V: TRBV7-8
CDR3: ASSLVSLNTEAF

J: TRBJ1-1
D: TRBD1
V: TRBV20-1
CDR3: SATRTGEAF

J: TRBJ2-7
D: TRBD1
V: TRBV28
CDR3: ASSSPGQGLGEQY

J: TRBJ2-2
D: TRBD1
V: TRBV24-1
CDR3: ATSDDVPGQGTNTGELF

J: TRBJ2-3
D: NA
V: TRBV19
CDR3: ASSIGGRGGTDTQY

J: TRBJ1-2
D: TRBD1
V: TRBV4-1
CDR3: ASSQGQGASGYT

J: TRBJ1-1
D: NA
V: TRBV7-3
CDR3: ASSLGGLDTEAF